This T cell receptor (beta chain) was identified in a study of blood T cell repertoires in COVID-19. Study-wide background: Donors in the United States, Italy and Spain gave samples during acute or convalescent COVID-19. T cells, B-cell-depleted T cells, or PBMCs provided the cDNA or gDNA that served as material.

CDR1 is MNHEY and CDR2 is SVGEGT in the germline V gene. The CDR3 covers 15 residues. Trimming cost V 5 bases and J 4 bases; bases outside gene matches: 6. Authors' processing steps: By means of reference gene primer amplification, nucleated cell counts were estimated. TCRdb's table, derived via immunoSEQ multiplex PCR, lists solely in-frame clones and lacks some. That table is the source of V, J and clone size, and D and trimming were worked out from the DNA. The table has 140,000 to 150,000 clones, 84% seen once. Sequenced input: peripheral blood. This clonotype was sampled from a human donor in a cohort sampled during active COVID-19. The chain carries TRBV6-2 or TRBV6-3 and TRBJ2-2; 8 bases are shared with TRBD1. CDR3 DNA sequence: TGTGCCAGCAGTCCCCGGACAGGGAGCACCGGGGAGCTGTTTTTT. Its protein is CASSPRTGSTGELFF.